This paragraph covers one T cell receptor (beta chain) sequence. Its antigen is undetermined. The data derive from a study of brain T cells in children with intractable seizures. General study points: Pre-surgery blood may have been undersampled, hiding some clones.

The sequenced cases were selected for having the highest brain T cell transcript signatures. The V gene lost 5 bases and the J gene lost 4 bases, with 17 bases spanning the gap. Germline CDR1 is MNHEY and CDR2 is SVGAGI. CDR3 length equals 15 residues. Sequenced by immunoSEQ multiplex PCR; TCRdb stores in-frame clones only, minus some. Of 60,000 to 85,000 clones listed, 90% to 95% are singletons. The TCR originated in a boy less than two years old with tuberous sclerosis and intractable seizures. This material consisted of peripheral blood, taken at surgery. The rearrangement joins TRBV6-5 to TRBJ1-1, with a tentative D call TRBD1 (5 bases). The CDR3 DNA is TGTGCCAGCAGTACCGTGGGGGGTAGGGGCACTGAAGCTTTCTTT. It encodes CASSTVGGRGTEAFF.